One and the same sample provided the 28 T cell receptor beta chains below, sequenced in a study of T cell responses to AZD1222 COVID-19 vaccine. Measured with immunoSEQ multiplex PCR; TCRdb has only the in-frame clones, and not every one. Among 250,000 or so clones listed, roughly 93% were seen once. The specimen was peripheral blood, collected on day 0 of AZD1222 vaccination. The receptors stem from an adult in good health.

This rearrangement joins TRBV7-9 to TRBJ2-7; 8 nucleotides line up with TRBD2. This CDR3 contains 13 residues. After removal of 2 bases from V and 6 bases from J, the junction contained 3 bases not matched to a gene. In germline, CDR1 is SEHNR, CDR2 FQNEAQ (reference sequence). This CDR3 reads CASSLREGGEQYF. CDR3 in DNA: TGTGCCAGCAGCTTACGGGAGGGGGGCGAGCAGTACTTC.

The chain combines TRBV11-2 with TRBJ1-2; 7 positions agree with TRBD1. This CDR3 spans 14 amino acids. V was pared by 5 bases and J by 6 bases, with 9 bases of the junction left unmatched. The V gene's germline CDR1 is SGHAT and CDR2 FQNNGV. The CDR3 sequence: CASSPWTGTDGYTF. The CDR3 nucleotides are TGTGCCAGCAGCCCGTGGACCGGGACAGATGGCTACACCTTC.

This clone has only one observation. The V and J genes are TRBV7-9 and TRBJ2-3; D unclear. The germline V gene has CDR1 SEHNR and CDR2 FQNEAQ (reference sequence). V was shortened by 5 bases and J by 2 bases, with 11 bases between the two germline ends. The CDR3 loop spans 14 amino acids. The CDR3 region is CASSVGWSTDTQYF. Here the CDR3 DNA reads TGTGCCAGCAGCGTCGGATGGTCCACAGATACGCAGTATTTT. Complete variable domain (other parts from reference TRBV7-9 and TRBJ2-3): DTGVSQNPRHKITKRGQNVTFRCDPISEHNRLYWYRQTLGQGPEFLTYFQNEAQLEKSRLLSDRFSAERPKGSFSTLEIQRTEQGDSAMYLCASSVGWSTDTQYFGPGTRLTVL.

This clone was recorded once. This CDR3 is CASSRLGTGNSPLHF. CDR3 bases: TGTGCCAGTAGCCGGCTTGGAACGGGGAATTCACCCCTCCACTTT. The J gene is TRBJ1-6, the V gene TRBV19, with D uncertain. The germline V and J ends were trimmed by 6 bases and 7 bases, with 16 bases remaining between them. This CDR3 region has 15 residues. Per germline, CDR1 LNHDA and CDR2 SQIVND (reference sequence).

V and J are TRBV7-9 and TRBJ1-5; D perhaps matches TRBD1 (5 bases). The CDR3 length is 13 residues. V was trimmed by 5 bases and J by 5 bases, leaving 10 bases between them. From germline, CDR1 is SEHNR and CDR2 FQNEAQ (reference sequence). CDR3 bases: TGTGCCAGCAGCCCCCAAGGGGATCAGCCCCAGCATTTT. Protein: CASSPQGDQPQHF. Together with reference TRBV7-9 and TRBJ1-5, the CDR3 gives the full variable domain: DTGVSQNPRHKITKRGQNVTFRCDPISEHNRLYWYRQTLGQGPEFLTYFQNEAQLEKSRLLSDRFSAERPKGSFSTLEIQRTEQGDSAMYLCASSPQGDQPQHFGDGTRLSIL.

This clone appeared a single time. The chain recombines TRBV10-3 with TRBJ1-1, with D perhaps TRBD1 (5 bases). The CDR3 totals 14 residues. Germline V gene data show CDR1 as ENHRY and CDR2 as SYGVKD. The V and J ends lost 0 bases and 10 bases respectively, with 15 bases between them. CDR3 in DNA: TGTGCCATCAGTGAGTCCCGGGCCGCGCAGGGAGCTTTCTTT. Residues: CAISESRAAQGAFF.

V and J are TRBV28 and TRBJ2-5; D is unclear. Per the germline V gene, CDR1 is MDHEN and CDR2 is SYDVKM. The CDR3 runs to 12 residues. Trimming took off 1 base at V and 4 bases at J, with 4 bases between the two ends. CDR3 in DNA: TGTGCCAGCAGTTTATACTCAGAGACCCAGTACTTC. It codes for CASSLYSETQYF.

This clone was counted a single time. V usage is TRBV4-2 and J usage is TRBJ2-1; 10 bases fit TRBD2. Germline CDR1 is LGHNA and CDR2 is YNFKEQ. With V trimmed by 1 base and J by 11 bases, 8 bases remained unmatched. The CDR3 consists of 15 residues. CDR3 in amino acids: CASSQGEAGGLQQFF. CDR3 nucleotide sequence: TGTGCCAGCAGCCAAGGGGAAGCGGGGGGGCTTCAGCAGTTCTTC.

CDR3: CASSRLGTAYEQYF. In DNA form, the CDR3 reads TGCGCCAGCAGCCGGTTGGGGACAGCCTACGAGCAGTACTTC. The V call is TRBV5-1, the J call TRBJ2-7, with 7 positions matching TRBD1. Germline lookup yields CDR1 SGHRS and CDR2 YFSETQ. The CDR3 extends over 14 amino acids. V lost 4 bases to trimming and J lost 2 bases; unmatched junction nucleotides: 6.

This clone has only one observation. This chain links TRBV2 with TRBJ2-7, with D unclear. From germline, CDR1 is SNHLY and CDR2 FYNNEI. V shed 8 bases and J shed 4 bases, with 6 bases lying between them. This CDR3 comprises 10 residues. CDR3 protein: CASGLYEQYF. The CDR3 coding sequence is TGTGCCAGCGGGCTTTACGAGCAGTACTTC.

The chain carries TRBV15 and TRBJ1-4; 7 nucleotides align to TRBD1. The CDR3 runs 16 residues. Germline assignment: CDR1 LNHNV and CDR2 YYDKDF (reference sequence). V gave up 1 base and J gave up 2 bases; unmatched junction bases: 4. CDR3 bases: TGTGCCACCAGCAGAGCCAAACAGGGGACTAATGAAAAACTGTTTTTT. Translation: CATSRAKQGTNEKLFF.

The rearrangement uses TRBV7-2 and TRBJ2-7; possibly TRBD2 for D (5 bases). CDR3 length: 14 amino acids. With 4 bases removed from V and 2 bases from J, the gap between germline ends came to 12 bases. The germline V gene encodes CDR1 SGHTA and CDR2 FQGNSA. CDR3 protein: CASSWTEDPYEQYF. The CDR3 DNA sequence: TGTGCCAGCAGCTGGACGGAGGACCCCTACGAGCAGTACTTC.

This chain joins TRBV19 and TRBJ2-3; 12 nucleotides line up with TRBD2. The trim removed 3 bases at V and 2 bases at J, leaving 6 bases unmatched. This CDR3 region has 17 residues. Germline CDR1 LNHDA, CDR2 SQIVND (reference sequence). The CDR3 loop reads CASSMGTSGLLTDTQYF. In DNA, the CDR3 is TGTGCCAGTAGTATGGGGACTAGCGGGTTACTCACAGATACGCAGTATTTT.

The V gene is TRBV10-2, the J gene TRBJ2-5; D is possibly TRBD1 or TRBD2 (5 bases each). Looked up from germline, CDR1 is WSHSY and CDR2 is SAAADI. Trimming took off 8 bases at V and 4 bases at J, with 17 bases between the two ends. CDR3 length: 14 residues. As DNA, the CDR3 is TGCGCCAGCTTCGGGAACAGAAGGGGAGAGACCCAGTACTTC. It is translated as CASFGNRRGETQYF.

The rearrangement joins TRBV28 to TRBJ2-7; a possible D gene is TRBD2 (7 bases). The CDR3 has 16 amino acids. Trimming took off 6 bases at V and 2 bases at J, with 20 bases between the two ends. The V gene's germline CDR1 is MDHEN and CDR2 SYDVKM. The DNA of the CDR3 is TGTGCCAGCAGGGGGGTTCTCGGGGGGCTCGCCTACGAGCAGTACTTC. Translated: CASRGVLGGLAYEQYF.

This clone was detected a few times. The genes are TRBV6-4 and TRBJ2-1; 9 positions match TRBD2. Per the germline V gene, CDR1 is MRHNA and CDR2 is SNTAGT. J gave up 13 bases and V 6 bases, and 16 bases lay outside the gene matches. The CDR3 is made up of 15 amino acids. CDR3 in amino acids: CASSPGASGKTAQFF. The CDR3 region has the DNA TGTGCCAGCAGCCCCGGGGCTAGCGGGAAGACCGCCCAGTTCTTC.

DNA for the CDR3: TGTGCCAGTAGTTCGACAGGGGGTAATTCACCCCTCCACTTT. Amino acid sequence: CASSSTGGNSPLHF. The genes are TRBV19 and TRBJ1-6, with TRBD1 matching 9 bases. Trimming at V came to 5 bases and at J to 6 bases, leaving 2 bases not matched to a gene. CDR3 length: 14 residues. CDR1 is LNHDA and CDR2 is SQIVND in the germline V gene (reference sequence).

With regard to this clone: Distinct nucleotide sequences in the sample also encode this CDR3. This rearrangement joins TRBV16 to TRBJ2-7; D is uncertain. V lost 2 bases and J lost 10, with 15 bases in between. Germline values: CDR1 KGHSY, CDR2 FQNENV. This CDR3 is built from 13 residues. The CDR3 coding sequence is TGTGCCAGCAGCCAAAGGACCCCGGGTGAACAGTACTTC. Protein sequence: CASSQRTPGEQYF.

This chain connects TRBV18 to TRBJ2-1; D is possibly TRBD2 (6 bases). Germline lookup yields CDR1 KGHSH and CDR2 LQKENI. The V end lost 1 base, the J end lost 7 bases, and 8 bases lay between the germline ends. The CDR3 runs to 13 residues. This CDR3 reads CASSPQLANEQFF. CDR3 nucleotides: TGTGCCAGCTCACCACAACTAGCAAATGAGCAGTTCTTC.

V gene TRBV7-3 combines with J gene TRBJ2-3, with TRBD2 identical over 13 bases. The CDR3 length is 15 residues. Losses at the gene ends were 5 bases for V and 6 bases for J; bases not matched to a gene: 5. Per germline, CDR1 SGHTA and CDR2 FQGTGA. The CDR3 coding sequence is TGTGCCAGCAGCCCGACTAGCGGGGGGTGGGATACGCAGTATTTT. Translating gives CASSPTSGGWDTQYF.

V gene TRBV12-3 or TRBV12-4 combines with J gene TRBJ2-7; D might be TRBD2 (6 bases). This CDR3 spans 12 amino acids. V shed 6 bases and J shed 6 bases, with 12 bases lying between them. CDR3 region: CASSGGPVEQYF. CDR3 coding DNA: TGTGCCAGCAGCGGGGGTCCGGTCGAGCAGTACTTC.

The rearrangement uses TRBV30 and TRBJ2-1; the match to TRBD2 covers 9 bases. The V gene's germline CDR1 is GTSNPN and CDR2 SVGIG (reference sequence). The CDR3 runs 15 residues. V shed 5 bases, J shed 6 bases, and the junction held 11 bases outside the gene matches. CDR3 nucleotides: TGTGCCTGGGACCCATTAGCGGGAGAGGGCAATGAGCAGTTCTTC. Translated, it gives CAWDPLAGEGNEQFF.

The CDR3 bases are TGCAGTGCTAGTGGGGGACAGGGGGCTGAAGCTTTCTTT. Protein sequence: CSASGGQGAEAFF. The rearrangement joins TRBV20-1 to TRBJ1-1; 11 bases are a match to TRBD1. CDR1 is DFQATT and CDR2 is SNEGSKA in the germline V gene (reference sequence). The CDR3 extends over 13 amino acids. V lost 3 bases, J lost 6 bases, and 3 bases stayed unmatched.

The rearrangement links TRBV9 to TRBJ1-1, with D unresolved. CDR3 size: 15 residues. CDR1 is SGDLS and CDR2 is YYNGEE in the germline V gene. The ends were cut back, 1 base at V and 0 bases at J, with 10 bases in the middle. CDR3 amino acids: CASSVSIGVNTEAFF. In DNA form, the CDR3 reads TGTGCCAGCAGCGTATCCATCGGGGTGAACACTGAAGCTTTCTTT.

To note about this clone: This CDR3 is also generated by other DNA sequences in the sample. The rearrangement joins TRBV19 to TRBJ1-5; TRBD1 matches at 11 bases. Germline-derived CDR1 and CDR2 are LNHDA and SQIVND (reference sequence). With V trimmed by 5 bases and J by 6 bases, 0 bases remained unmatched. The CDR3 extends over 13 amino acids. The CDR3 nucleotides read TGTGCCAGTAGTGGACAGGGGGCTCAGCCCCAGCATTTT. Its translation: CASSGQGAQPQHF.

The CDR3 nucleotides read TGTGCCAGCAGCGTAGCGTGGGGCACTGAAGCTTTCTTT. Its protein is CASSVAWGTEAFF. The J gene is TRBJ1-1, the V gene TRBV9; D gene ambiguous. The V gene's germline CDR1 is SGDLS and CDR2 YYNGEE. Trimming left V 0 bases short and J 4 bases short, with 7 bases between. This CDR3 region has 13 residues.

This chain connects TRBV2 to TRBJ2-7, with D unclear. Germline V gene data show CDR1 as SNHLY and CDR2 as FYNNEI. CDR3 size: 11 residues. V lost 5 bases to trimming and J lost 0 bases, with 2 bases between them. This CDR3 is CASSNSYEQYF. CDR3 in DNA: TGTGCCAGCAGTAACTCCTACGAGCAGTACTTC.

V is TRBV28 and J is TRBJ2-1; TRBD2 matches at 7 bases. With 6 bases clipped from V and 3 bases from J, the junction kept 8 bases outside the gene matches. CDR3 length: 15 residues. Germline-derived CDR1 and CDR2 are MDHEN and SYDVKM. CDR3: CASSSLREYYNEQFF. The CDR3 region has the DNA TGTGCCAGCAGCTCTTTGCGGGAGTACTACAATGAGCAGTTCTTC.